Presented here are 3 T cell receptor beta chains from one specimen sequenced in a study of blood T cells in healthy people across ages. The use of a sample-barcoded 5' primer and a J-beta primer mix characterized a second PCR of roughly 6 to 12 cycles. TCRdb re-called the 5' RACE reads through MiXCR, storing one row per CDR3 protein. The top ten hold 20% to 25% of the sample, which has approximately 850,000 distinct CDR3 sequences, 58% seen once. The sample comprised blood. These receptors originate from a man aged 30 to 45 in good health.

With respect to this clonotype: A read error is possible here, since a much larger clone lies one base away. The genes are TRBV10-3 and TRBJ2-7, with a possible D match to TRBD1 (5 bases). The V end was cut by 7 bases, the J end by 4 bases, with 17 bases between. The CDR3 spans 14 residues. CDR1 ENHRY and CDR2 SYGVKD come from the germline V gene. This CDR3 is CAIKDSVLPYEQYF. The DNA for the CDR3 is TGTGCCATCAAAGACAGCGTCTTGCCGTACGAGCAGTACTTC.

This clonotype occurred a few times. At one boundary the junction diverges from the germline segment, which might be a read error. The chain joins TRBV20-1 to TRBJ2-5; the D call may be TRBD1 or TRBD2 (5 bases each). The CDR3 is 15 amino acids. From germline, CDR1 is DFQATT and CDR2 SNEGSKA (reference sequence). The CDR3 reads CSARTPGASQGTQYF. The CDR3, as DNA: TGCAGTGCTAGGACGCCCGGGGCCAGCCAAGGGACCCAGTACTTC.

This clonotype was found a few times. The junction departs from the called germline gene at one end, perhaps through a read error. The chain recombines TRBV7-7 with TRBJ2-1; TRBD1 is a possible D gene (7 bases). This CDR3 is built from 15 residues. Looked up from germline, CDR1 is SSHAT and CDR2 is FNYEAQ (reference sequence). The CDR3 DNA is TGTGCTAGCAGCGTAAGCAGGGGGGTCTACAATGAGCAGTTCTTC. This translates into CASSVSRGVYNEQFF.